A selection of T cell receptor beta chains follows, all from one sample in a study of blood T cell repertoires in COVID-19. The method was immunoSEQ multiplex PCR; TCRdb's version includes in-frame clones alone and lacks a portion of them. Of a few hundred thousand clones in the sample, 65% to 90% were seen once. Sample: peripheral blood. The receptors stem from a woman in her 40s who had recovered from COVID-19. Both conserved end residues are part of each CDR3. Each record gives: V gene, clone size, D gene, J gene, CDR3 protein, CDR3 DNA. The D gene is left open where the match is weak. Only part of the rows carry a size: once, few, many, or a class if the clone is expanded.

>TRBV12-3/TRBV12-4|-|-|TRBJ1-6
CASRTGASPLHF
TGTGCCAGCAGGACAGGAGCTTCACCCCTCCACTTT
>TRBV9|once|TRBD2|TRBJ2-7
CASSVEPSGDEQYF
TGTGCCAGCAGCGTAGAACCTAGCGGCGACGAGCAGTACTTC
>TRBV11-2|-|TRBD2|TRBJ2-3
CASSLVAGGPYDTQYF
TGTGCCAGCAGCTTAGTAGCGGGGGGGCCATACGATACGCAGTATTTT
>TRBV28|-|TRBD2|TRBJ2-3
CASTSSGGADTQYF
TGTGCCAGCACCTCGAGCGGGGGGGCAGATACGCAGTATTTT
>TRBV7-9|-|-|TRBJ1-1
CASSPAGDTEAFF
TGTGCCAGCAGCCCTGCGGGGGACACTGAAGCTTTCTTT
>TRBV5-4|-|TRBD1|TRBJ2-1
CASSLDGTVSYNEQFF
TGTGCCAGCAGCTTGGATGGGACAGTATCCTACAATGAGCAGTTCTTC
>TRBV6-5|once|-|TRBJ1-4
CASSYEGGDEKLFF
TGTGCCAGCAGTTACGAAGGAGGGGATGAAAAACTGTTTTTT
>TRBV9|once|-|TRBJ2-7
CASSVAEDRYTYEQYF
TGTGCCAGCAGCGTAGCCGAGGACAGATACACCTACGAGCAGTACTTC
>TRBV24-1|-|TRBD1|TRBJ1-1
CATSDPTGGDTEAFF
TGTGCCACCAGTGACCCCACAGGGGGCGACACTGAAGCTTTCTTT
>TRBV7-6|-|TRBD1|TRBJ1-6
CASSRGQGGVLYNSPLHF
TGTGCCAGCAGCCGTGGACAGGGTGGAGTCCTCTATAATTCACCCCTCCACTTT
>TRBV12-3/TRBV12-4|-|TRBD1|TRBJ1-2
CASSSDRGGYTF
TGTGCCAGCAGTTCGGACAGGGGTGGCTACACCTTC
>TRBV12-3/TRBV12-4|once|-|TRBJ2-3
CASSRRGQDTQYF
TGTGCCAGCAGTCGAAGGGGCCAAGATACGCAGTATTTT
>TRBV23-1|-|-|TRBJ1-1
CASGHLNTEAFF
TGCGCCAGTGGACACTTGAACACTGAAGCTTTCTTT
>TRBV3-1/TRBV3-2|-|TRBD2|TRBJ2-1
CASSQAAGDYNEQFF
TGTGCCAGCAGCCAAGCAGCGGGGGACTACAATGAGCAGTTCTTC
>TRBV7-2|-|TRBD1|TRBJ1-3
CASSSRTGSGNTIYF
TGTGCCAGCAGCTCCCGGACAGGGTCGGGAAACACCATATATTTT
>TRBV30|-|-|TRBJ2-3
CAWSPLAGYSQYF
TGTGCCTGGAGTCCTTTGGCAGGGTACTCGCAGTATTTT
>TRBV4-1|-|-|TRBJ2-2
CASSQAGRENTGELFF
TGCGCCAGCAGCCAAGCAGGGCGAGAGAACACCGGGGAGCTGTTTTTT
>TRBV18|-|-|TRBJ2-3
CASSPSRGLDTQYF
TGTGCCAGCTCACCAAGTCGAGGGTTGGATACGCAGTATTTT
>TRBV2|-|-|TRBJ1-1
CASKEPLGGKAGDDTEAFF
TGTGCCAGCAAGGAACCCTTGGGAGGAAAGGCGGGGGATGACACTGAAGCTTTCTTT
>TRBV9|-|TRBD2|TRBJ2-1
CASSASTSGGAGEQFF
TGTGCCAGCAGCGCCTCGACTAGCGGGGGGGCGGGAGAGCAGTTCTTC
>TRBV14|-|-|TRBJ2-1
CASSQAASLDEQFF
TGTGCCAGCAGCCAAGCTGCTAGCCTGGATGAGCAGTTCTTC
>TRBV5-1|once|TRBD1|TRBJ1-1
CASSVGQVTTEAFF
TGCGCCAGCAGCGTAGGACAGGTTACCACTGAAGCTTTCTTT
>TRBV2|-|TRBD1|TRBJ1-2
CASSRDRGLSYTF
TGTGCCAGCAGTAGGGACAGGGGGCTAAGCTACACCTTC
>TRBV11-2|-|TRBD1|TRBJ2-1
CASSTRQGSYNEQFF
TGTGCCAGCAGCACTCGACAGGGCTCCTACAATGAGCAGTTCTTC
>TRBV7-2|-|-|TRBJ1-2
CASSPDRPGGSGRGYTF
TGTGCCAGCAGCCCTGACAGACCGGGAGGCTCCGGTCGTGGCTACACCTTC
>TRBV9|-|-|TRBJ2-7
CASSVVSDSYEQYF
TGTGCCAGCAGCGTAGTGTCAGACTCCTACGAGCAGTACTTC
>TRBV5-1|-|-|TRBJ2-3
CASSLGLTTTDTQYF
TGCGCCAGCAGCTTGGGACTAACCACCACGGATACGCAGTATTTT
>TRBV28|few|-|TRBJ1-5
CASSLVASNQPQHF
TGTGCCAGCAGTTTAGTGGCCTCCAATCAGCCCCAGCATTTT
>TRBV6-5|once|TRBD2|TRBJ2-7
CASSRQSGGAVEQYF
TGTGCCAGCAGCCGACAGAGCGGGGGGGCCGTCGAGCAGTACTTC
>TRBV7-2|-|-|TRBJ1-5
CASSYLGVYQPQHF
TGTGCCAGCAGCTACCTCGGTGTGTACCAGCCCCAGCATTTT
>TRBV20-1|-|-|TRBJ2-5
CSARDGETQYF
TGCAGTGCTAGAGACGGGGAGACCCAGTACTTC
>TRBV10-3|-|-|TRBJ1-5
CAISESRDQPQHF
TGTGCCATCAGTGAGTCGAGGGATCAGCCCCAGCATTTT
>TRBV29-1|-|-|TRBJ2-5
CSVEGGRGETQYF
TGCAGCGTTGAGGGGGGGCGCGGAGAGACCCAGTACTTC
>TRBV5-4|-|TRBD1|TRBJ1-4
CASSFRFVSQGAGNEKLFF
TGTGCCAGCAGCTTTCGGTTCGTGTCACAGGGGGCTGGTAATGAAAAACTGTTTTTT
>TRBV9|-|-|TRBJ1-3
CASTQDSGNTIYF
TGTGCCAGCACCCAGGACAGTGGAAACACCATATATTTT